Listed below are T cell receptor beta chains from one sample, sequenced in a study of control samples from healthy donors and cancer patients. The assay was immunoSEQ multiplex PCR, and TCRdb's table has in-frame clones only and misses some. Altogether approximately 49,000 clones are present, approximately 90% being singletons, with the ten largest covering about 1.6%. Sequencing was done on a sample of PBMCs. The receptors come from a man aged 40-50 years with colorectal cancer. Both conserved end residues are part of each CDR3. D genes are given only for firm matches. Clone size, where shown, is once, few, many, or a class for clones that have expanded.

TRBJ2-2 once . TRBV14 CASSPNTGFTGELFF TGTGCCAGCAGCCCAAATACAGGTTTCACCGGGGAGCTGTTTTTT
TRBJ1-1 . . TRBV3-1/TRBV3-2 CASSQVYVKRTEAFF TGTGCCAGCAGCCAAGTATACGTAAAGCGCACTGAAGCTTTCTTT
TRBJ1-5 once . TRBV10-3 CAISEMAAYSNQPQHF TGTGCCATCAGTGAGATGGCCGCTTATAGCAATCAGCCCCAGCATTTT
TRBJ2-1 . . TRBV3-1/TRBV3-2 CASSYSSNNEQFF TGTGCCAGCTCATACAGTTCTAATAATGAGCAGTTCTTC
TRBJ2-7 . . TRBV5-6 CASSLYRLVGEQYF TGTGCCAGCAGCTTATACCGACTAGTGGGCGAGCAGTACTTC
TRBJ2-3 . TRBD2 TRBV27 CASSISGRGDTQYF TGTGCCAGCAGTATTAGCGGGAGGGGGGATACGCAGTATTTT
TRBJ2-1 . . TRBV24-1 CATSDLMHNEQFF TGTGCCACCAGTGATCTAATGCACAATGAGCAGTTCTTC
TRBJ1-6 . . TRBV30 CAWSVRGRGNYNSPLHF TGTGCCTGGAGTGTAAGGGGCAGGGGTAACTATAATTCACCCCTCCACTTT
TRBJ2-5 . . TRBV23-1 CASSRRWSETQYF TGCGCCAGCAGTCGTAGGTGGTCGGAGACCCAGTACTTC
TRBJ1-4 . . TRBV15 CATSGKTGANEKLFF TGTGCCACCAGCGGTAAGACAGGAGCTAATGAAAAACTGTTTTTT
TRBJ1-3 few . TRBV9 CASSALNRVGNTIYF TGTGCCAGCAGCGCGCTTAACAGAGTTGGAAACACCATATATTTT
TRBJ2-3 . . TRBV11-3 CASSTLSGDTQYF TGTGCCAGCAGCACCCTATCGGGGGATACGCAGTATTTT
TRBJ2-4 . TRBD1 TRBV14 CASSPGQGLAKNIQYF TGTGCCAGCAGCCCCGGACAGGGGTTAGCCAAAAACATTCAGTACTTC
TRBJ1-5 . . TRBV6-5 CASSKRAGFNQPQHF TGTGCCAGCAGCAAAAGAGCGGGCTTCAATCAGCCCCAGCATTTT
TRBJ1-5 . TRBD1 TRBV10-1 CASRGTGGANQPQHF TGCGCCAGCAGGGGGACAGGGGGCGCCAATCAGCCCCAGCATTTT
TRBJ1-4 . TRBD1 TRBV28 CASSFLGQSNEKLFF TGTGCCAGCAGTTTCTTGGGACAGTCTAATGAAAAACTGTTTTTT